The 9 T cell receptor beta chains in this list originate from one sample, sequenced in a study of T cell clones after liver transplantation. Sequencing used immunoSEQ multiplex PCR; TCRdb keeps in-frame clones, though not all of them. The top ten clones hold around 15% of a sample with approximately 51,000 clones, roughly nine tenths of them seen once. Sequencing was performed on CD8+ T cells from blood, taken 12 months after liver transplant. These receptors all stem from a human patient who received a liver transplant. Some T cells may be transferred from the graft donor.

A single count supports this clone. V is TRBV15 and J is TRBJ2-1; D is unclear. Trimming removed 5 bases from V and 9 bases from J, with 8 bases in between. CDR3 length: 11 residues. Germline V gene sequence: CDR1 LNHNV, CDR2 YYDKDF (reference sequence). CDR3 loop: CATSPSGEQFF. The CDR3 DNA is TGTGCCACCAGCCCCTCAGGTGAGCAGTTCTTC.

This rearrangement joins TRBV6-5 to TRBJ2-5; 7 bases line up with TRBD2. The V gene's germline CDR1 is MNHEY and CDR2 SVGAGI. With 2 bases clipped from V and 9 bases from J, the junction kept 12 bases outside the gene matches. The CDR3 is 15 residues long. The CDR3 nucleotides read TGTGCCAGCAGTTACGAGGCGGGAGCCTATTCGGCCCAGTACTTC. Its translation is CASSYEAGAYSAQYF.

In its sample, this clone was seen once. J is TRBJ2-5 and V is TRBV6-5; D assignment may be TRBD1 or TRBD2 (5 bases each). Germline V gene lookup returns CDR1 MNHEY and CDR2 SVGAGI. This CDR3 is built from 15 residues. V was pared by 3 bases and J by 2 bases, with 13 bases between. The CDR3 DNA reads TGTGCCAGCAGTTATAAGGGGTGGGGGCAAGAGACCCAGTACTTC. The encoded protein is CASSYKGWGQETQYF.

The rearrangement joins TRBV27 to TRBJ2-4; no definite D call. The V gene lost 0 bases and the J gene lost 8 bases, with 11 bases spanning the gap. The CDR3 spans 14 residues. Looked up from germline, CDR1 is MNHEY and CDR2 is SMNVEV (reference sequence). The CDR3 bases are TGTGCCAGCAGTTTATCAAAGGTGTTGGACATTCAGTACTTC. The encoded protein is CASSLSKVLDIQYF.

The chain employs TRBV7-9 and TRBJ2-5; the D gene could be TRBD1 or TRBD2 (5 bases each). Germline V lookup: CDR1 SEHNR, CDR2 FQNEAQ (reference sequence). The germline V and J ends were trimmed by 1 base and 1 base, with 13 bases remaining between them. This CDR3 has 16 amino acids. The CDR3 DNA is TGTGCCAGCAGCTTAGGAGGGGTGGTTCTCCAAGAGACCCAGTACTTC. Residues: CASSLGGVVLQETQYF.

V is TRBV7-2 and J is TRBJ1-2, with D possibly matching TRBD1 (6 bases). Germline values: CDR1 SGHTA, CDR2 FQGNSA. This CDR3 is 13 amino acids long. V shed 7 bases and J shed 7 bases, with 16 bases lying between them. The CDR3 is CASNNREGGGYTF. The CDR3 bases are TGTGCCAGCAACAACAGGGAGGGGGGTGGCTACACCTTC.

The V call is TRBV13, the J call TRBJ2-7; 10 bases are shared with TRBD2. There are 15 residues in the CDR3. Germline CDR1 PRHDT, CDR2 FYEKMQ (reference sequence). V dropped 4 bases and J dropped 3; count of bases not matched to a gene: 6. The CDR3 DNA sequence: TGTGCCAGCAGCTCTGGGACTAGCGCTCACTACGAGCAGTACTTC. Protein: CASSSGTSAHYEQYF.

The gene calls are TRBV9 and TRBJ1-1, with D tentatively TRBD1 (6 bases). The germline V gene encodes CDR1 SGDLS and CDR2 YYNGEE. The germline V and J ends were trimmed by 0 bases and 5 bases, with 8 bases remaining between them. The CDR3 spans 13 residues. The CDR3: CASSVGTATEAFF. The DNA for the CDR3 is TGTGCCAGCAGCGTAGGGACAGCGACTGAAGCTTTCTTT. Variable domain in full (rest from reference TRBV9 and TRBJ1-1): DSGVTQTPKHLITATGQRVTLRCSPRSGDLSVYWYQQSLDQGLQFLIQYYNGEERAKGNILERFSAQQFPDLHSELNLSSLELGDSALYFCASSVGTATEAFFGQGTRLTVV.

The chain combines TRBV5-6 with TRBJ1-2; tentatively, D is TRBD1 (5 bases). Germline V gene data show CDR1 as SGHDT and CDR2 as YYEEEE. With 5 bases removed from V and 8 bases from J, the gap between germline ends came to 19 bases. This CDR3 has 14 residues. The CDR3 sequence is CASRGFGGARGYTF. Written as DNA, the CDR3 is TGTGCCAGCAGAGGGTTCGGGGGAGCGAGGGGCTACACCTTC.